Sequencing of this T cell receptor beta chain was carried out in a study of T cells expressing NK-cell markers. Background on the study: The TCR beta repertoires were obtained from sorted CD3+CD56+NKG2C+, CD3+CD56+NKG2C- and CD3+CD56-NKG2C+ T cells.

The CDR3 sequence is 16 residues long. CDR1 and CDR2 from the germline V gene are SGHRS and YFSETQ. From the 5' RACE reads, TCRdb lists one entry per CDR3 protein and no DNA. The table lists 150,000 or so distinct CDR3 sequences. This clonotype originated in a woman between 18 and 75 years old in good health. The specimen was blood T cells: a sorted CD56 or NKG2C T cell subset, CD4+ or CD8+ T cells, or bulk PBMC T cells (not recorded which). The J gene is TRBJ2-3, the V gene TRBV5-1; TCRdb calls TRBD2, which cannot be checked without DNA. The CDR3 region is CASSVTGTSATYTQYF.